Below, 10 T cell receptor beta chains from the same sample are listed, as sequenced in a study of CD4+ T cells in melanoma. The repertoire was sequenced with immunoSEQ multiplex PCR; TCRdb's copy has only in-frame clones and lacks some. The table has roughly 150,000 clones, about 90% seen once; the top ten hold 1.5% to 1.9%. The receptors derive from a human donor with melanoma.

The V gene is TRBV5-4, the J gene TRBJ2-5; no reliable D call. The V end lost 0 bases, the J end lost 5 bases, and 8 bases lay between the germline ends. CDR3 length: 13 amino acids. Germline V gene sequence: CDR1 SGHNT, CDR2 YYREEE (reference sequence). The CDR3 here is CASSLGTKETQYF. The CDR3 bases are TGTGCCAGCAGCTTGGGGACGAAGGAGACCCAGTACTTC.

The rearrangement uses TRBV4-2 and TRBJ1-4; D gene ambiguous. The CDR3 is made up of 17 amino acids. V lost 1 base to trimming and J lost 0 bases, with 12 bases between them. Germline V CDR1 and CDR2: LGHNA, YNFKEQ. As DNA, the CDR3 is TGTGCCAGCAGCCAAGGTGCGTCTGGACCAACTAATGAAAAACTGTTTTTT. Amino acid sequence: CASSQGASGPTNEKLFF.

This clone has just one count. The gene calls are TRBV19 and TRBJ2-2, with D perhaps matching TRBD1 or TRBD2 (6 bases each). With 5 bases removed from V and 5 bases from J, the gap between germline ends came to 12 bases. The V gene's germline CDR1 is LNHDA and CDR2 SQIVND (reference sequence). The CDR3 runs to 14 residues. For the CDR3, the DNA is TGTGCCAGTAGTCCAGGGGCGGGGACCGGGGAGCTGTTTTTT. Translation gives CASSPGAGTGELFF.

This chain joins TRBV11-2 and TRBJ2-5; TRBD2 aligns across 10 bases. The CDR3 has 16 residues. Trimming at V came to 5 bases and at J to 5 bases, leaving 11 bases not matched to a gene. Per germline, CDR1 SGHAT and CDR2 FQNNGV. This CDR3 is CASSQGAGGPWETQYF. The CDR3 DNA reads TGTGCCAGCAGCCAAGGAGCGGGGGGGCCGTGGGAGACCCAGTACTTC.

The chain has TRBV15 and TRBJ1-3; D not certain. The germline V gene encodes CDR1 LNHNV and CDR2 YYDKDF (reference sequence). CDR3 size: 16 residues. The V end was cut by 0 bases, the J end by 0 bases, with 9 bases between. The CDR3 region is CATSREGRTSGNTIYF. The CDR3 nucleotides are TGTGCCACCAGCAGAGAGGGCAGGACCTCTGGAAACACCATATATTTT.

This rearrangement joins TRBV2 to TRBJ1-5, with D maybe TRBD1 (5 bases). The germline V gene has CDR1 SNHLY and CDR2 FYNNEI. The V end lost 3 bases, the J end lost 6 bases, and 18 bases lay between the germline ends. This CDR3 is 16 amino acids long. In nucleotides, the CDR3 is TGTGCCAGCAGTGAGGGCCTGTACGGCGGGGGTCAGCCCCAGCATTTT. It encodes CASSEGLYGGGQPQHF.

The chain joins TRBV6-5 to TRBJ2-3; TRBD2 agrees at 8 bases. CDR3 size: 14 residues. Germline assignment: CDR1 MNHEY and CDR2 SVGAGI. V was clipped by 2 bases and J by 8 bases; unmatched bases: 6. The CDR3 is CASSYGTRRGTQYF. DNA of the CDR3: TGTGCCAGCAGTTACGGGACTAGAAGAGGTACGCAGTATTTT.

The chain uses TRBV10-3 and TRBJ2-7; 7 bases map to TRBD1. Germline V gives CDR1 ENHRY, CDR2 SYGVKD. V gave up 6 bases and J gave up 0 bases; unmatched junction bases: 8. This CDR3 has 15 residues. CDR3 bases: TGTGCCATCAGCTCCGGGACAGACCACTCCTACGAGCAGTACTTC. Translating it yields CAISSGTDHSYEQYF.

This chain connects TRBV4-1 to TRBJ2-3; 8 nucleotides match TRBD2. V lost 0 bases, J lost 6 bases, and 5 bases stayed unmatched. The length of the CDR3 is 15 residues. CDR1 MGHRA and CDR2 YSYEKL come from the germline V gene. This CDR3 reads CASSQDRVAGDTQYF. CDR3 nucleotide sequence: TGCGCCAGCAGCCAAGATCGAGTAGCGGGGGATACGCAGTATTTT.

The chain carries TRBV7-3 and TRBJ2-5; a possible D gene is TRBD2 (6 bases). The CDR3 runs 13 residues. The V gene lost 5 bases and the J gene lost 5 bases, with 12 bases spanning the gap. Germline V gene sequence: CDR1 SGHTA, CDR2 FQGTGA. CDR3 amino acids: CASSPDGTETQYF. DNA for the CDR3: TGTGCCAGCAGCCCGGACGGGACTGAGACCCAGTACTTC.